The next 25 T cell receptor beta chains were all read from a single sample in a study of T cell responses to AZD1222 COVID-19 vaccine. Generated by immunoSEQ multiplex PCR, the TCRdb table keeps only in-frame clones and is missing some. Counted here are around 56,000 clones, roughly nine tenths occurring once; the ten biggest clones make up roughly 15%. Sequences were derived from peripheral blood, sampled 28 days after the second AZD1222 dose. These receptors were obtained from an adult who received the AZD1222 COVID-19 vaccine.

The rearrangement links TRBV9 to TRBJ2-7; D possibly corresponds to TRBD2 (6 bases). The CDR3 is made up of 15 amino acids. The V and J ends lost 0 bases and 5 bases respectively, with 15 bases between them. The germline V gene encodes CDR1 SGDLS and CDR2 YYNGEE. CDR3 nucleotides: TGTGCCAGCAGCGTAGATTGGGGCGGGAAGGACGAGCAGTACTTC. Amino acids: CASSVDWGGKDEQYF.

Written as DNA, the CDR3 is TGTGCCAGCAGCCCCCGGGACAGGGGGGCTACCACAGATACGCAGTATTTT. Translating it yields CASSPRDRGATTDTQYF. This rearrangement joins TRBV5-5 to TRBJ2-3, with 11 bases identical to TRBD1. CDR3 length: 17 amino acids. The trim removed 4 bases at V and 2 bases at J, leaving 9 bases unmatched. Germline V gene lookup returns CDR1 SGHKS and CDR2 YYEKEE (reference sequence). Drawing the rest from reference TRBV5-5 and TRBJ2-3, the complete variable domain is DAGVTQSPTHLIKTRGQQVTLRCSPISGHKSVSWYQQVLGQGPQFIFQYYEKEERGRGNFPDRFSARQFPNYSSELNVNALLLGDSALYLCASSPRDRGATTDTQYFGPGTRLTVL.

Only one count was recorded for this clone. This chain joins TRBV21-1 and TRBJ2-7; the D call of TRBD1 is as the table states it, not checked on the DNA. TRBV21-1 is labeled a pseudogene. The CDR3 has 15 residues. The chain's CDR3 is CASSLRTGVSYEQYF. For the CDR3, the DNA is TGTGCCAGCAGCCTACGGACAGGGGTCTCCTACGAGCAGTACTTC.

V and J are TRBV6-5 and TRBJ1-1, with 7 bases lining up with TRBD1. CDR3 size: 16 residues. The V and J ends lost 2 bases and 8 bases, in that order; junction bases with no gene match: 14. CDR1 and CDR2 from the germline V gene are MNHEY and SVGAGI. The CDR3 sequence: CASSYRGGGNLQEAFF. CDR3 DNA: TGTGCCAGCAGTTACCGAGGGGGCGGGAATCTTCAGGAAGCTTTCTTT.

The chain is built from TRBV4-1 and TRBJ2-2; tentative D call: TRBD2 (5 bases). V lost 0 bases and J lost 6, with 17 bases in between. CDR1 and CDR2 (germline): MGHRA, YSYEKL. The CDR3 covers 17 residues. The CDR3 is CASSQDPGAPGSGELFF. For the CDR3, the DNA is TGCGCCAGCAGCCAAGACCCAGGAGCCCCGGGGTCCGGGGAGCTGTTTTTT.

The J gene is TRBJ2-7, the V gene TRBV15; 12 bases map to TRBD2. CDR3 length: 15 amino acids. V gave up 5 bases and J gave up 2 bases; unmatched junction bases: 4. CDR1 is LNHNV, CDR2 YYDKDF, per germline (reference sequence). CDR3 sequence (DNA): TGTGCCACCAGCCCGACTAGCGGGGGCCCCTACGAGCAGTACTTC. Residues: CATSPTSGGPYEQYF.

The J gene is TRBJ2-5, the V gene TRBV5-1, with D tentatively TRBD1 or TRBD2 (6 bases each). The CDR3 sequence is 14 residues long. V shed 0 bases and J shed 2 bases, with 8 bases lying between them. The germline V gene encodes CDR1 SGHRS and CDR2 YFSETQ. The CDR3 bases are TGCGCCAGCAGCTTGGTAGGGGGGCAAGAGACCCAGTACTTC. Its protein is CASSLVGGQETQYF.

The rearrangement joins TRBV5-6 to TRBJ2-7; 8 nucleotides match TRBD1. V trimming: 0 bases; J trimming: 7 bases; junction bases outside the gene matches: 6. Germline CDR1 is SGHDT and CDR2 is YYEEEE. The CDR3 loop spans 14 amino acids. The CDR3 reads CASSLGQGAREQYF. DNA of the CDR3: TGTGCCAGCAGCTTGGGGCAGGGGGCGCGAGAGCAGTACTTC.

The rearrangement joins TRBV7-8 to TRBJ1-1; D gene unclear. Germline CDR1 and CDR2: SGHVS and FQNEAQ. V was shortened by 0 bases and J by 11 bases, with 10 bases between the two germline ends. The CDR3 runs to 12 residues. The CDR3 region is CASSLADVGAFF. As DNA, the CDR3 is TGTGCCAGCAGCTTAGCGGATGTAGGGGCTTTCTTT. The variable domain in full, completed from reference TRBV7-8 and TRBJ1-1, reads GAGVSQSPRYKVAKRGQDVALRCDPISGHVSLFWYQQALGQGPEFLTYFQNEAQLDKSGLPSDRFFAERPEGSVSTLKIQRTQQEDSAVYLCASSLADVGAFFGQGTRLTVV.

The V gene is TRBV19, the J gene TRBJ2-7; 13 positions match TRBD2. Germline CDR1 LNHDA, CDR2 SQIVND (reference sequence). The CDR3 is 15 amino acids. V shed 4 bases, J shed 6 bases, and the junction held 6 bases outside the gene matches. CDR3 residues: CASSNLLAGGIEQYF. As DNA, the CDR3 is TGTGCCAGTAGTAATCTACTAGCGGGAGGGATCGAGCAGTACTTC.

This chain connects TRBV4-1 to TRBJ2-3, with D perhaps given as TRBD1 or TRBD2 (5 bases each). The CDR3 has 16 amino acids. Looked up from germline, CDR1 is MGHRA and CDR2 is YSYEKL. With 1 base removed from V and 3 bases from J, the gap between germline ends came to 14 bases. Here the CDR3 DNA reads TGCGCCAGCAGCCAAGGATCTGGGGACCGAACAGATACGCAGTATTTT. This codes for CASSQGSGDRTDTQYF.

V usage is TRBV5-1 and J usage is TRBJ2-7; the D is unclear. The CDR3 is made up of 14 amino acids. CDR1 and CDR2 (germline): SGHRS, YFSETQ. Trimming pared 4 bases from V and 5 bases from J, leaving 16 bases between. CDR3 in DNA: TGCGCCAGCAGCAGGAACCAAGGCACCAACGAGCAGTACTTC. Its protein is CASSRNQGTNEQYF.

The J gene is TRBJ2-1, the V gene TRBV29-1, with 8 bases matching TRBD2. CDR3 length equals 13 residues. Looked up from germline, CDR1 is SQVTM and CDR2 is ANQGSEA. V shed 7 bases and J 9 bases; nucleotides not matched to a gene: 11. CDR3 DNA sequence: TGCAGCGCCCTAACGGGAGGGCACGGTGAGCAGTTCTTC. Its protein product is CSALTGGHGEQFF.

The chain combines TRBV3-1 (or the pseudogene TRBV3-2) with TRBJ2-1; 7 bases align to TRBD2. The J segment lost 12 bases and the V segment lost 1 base, leaving 3 bases of the junction unmatched. The germline V gene has CDR1 LGHDT and CDR2 YNNKEL (reference sequence). The CDR3 sequence is 12 residues long. The CDR3 here is CASSQGGSWQFF. For the CDR3, the DNA is TGTGCCAGCAGCCAAGGCGGGAGTTGGCAGTTCTTC.

This rearrangement joins TRBV19 to TRBJ2-5; D is perhaps TRBD2 (6 bases). Germline-derived CDR1 and CDR2 are LNHDA and SQIVND (reference sequence). Trimming took 3 bases from V and 4 from J, leaving 12 bases between them. This CDR3 has 14 amino acids. CDR3 protein: CASSMIGLTETQYF. The CDR3 coding sequence is TGTGCCAGTAGTATGATTGGACTAACAGAGACCCAGTACTTC.

The V gene is TRBV19, the J gene TRBJ2-1, with 10 bases lining up with TRBD2. CDR3 size: 16 residues. CDR1 is LNHDA and CDR2 is SQIVND in the germline V gene (reference sequence). V dropped 5 bases and J dropped 4; count of bases not matched to a gene: 8. CDR3 region: CASSYGERGGYNEQFF. In nucleotides, the CDR3 is TGTGCCAGTAGTTACGGGGAGCGGGGGGGGTACAATGAGCAGTTCTTC.

The rearrangement joins TRBV3-1 (or the pseudogene TRBV3-2) to TRBJ1-2; D unresolved. Deletions cut 1 base from V and 2 bases from J, with 8 bases between. The CDR3 has 14 amino acids. Germline lookup yields CDR1 LGHDT and CDR2 YNNKEL (reference sequence). This CDR3 reads CASSQVAGNYGYTF. The CDR3 bases are TGTGCCAGCAGCCAAGTCGCCGGGAACTATGGCTACACCTTC.

The chain carries TRBV5-4 and TRBJ1-2; D uncertain. Trimming left V 4 bases short and J 4 bases short, with 14 bases between. Germline V gives CDR1 SGHNT, CDR2 YYREEE (reference sequence). The CDR3 is 14 residues long. CDR3 sequence reads: CASSTNSNRYGYTF. The CDR3 DNA reads TGTGCCAGCAGCACCAACAGCAACCGCTATGGCTACACCTTC.

The rearrangement uses TRBV2 and TRBJ2-7, with 8 bases aligning to TRBD2. CDR1 and CDR2 from the germline V gene are SNHLY and FYNNEI. V lost 5 bases, J lost 3 bases, and 6 bases stayed unmatched. CDR3 size: 14 residues. CDR3 protein: CASSIGTRGYEQYF. The CDR3 DNA reads TGTGCCAGCAGTATCGGGACTAGGGGCTACGAGCAGTACTTC. The full variable domain, with the rest looked up from reference TRBV2 and TRBJ2-7, is EPEVTQTPSHQVTQMGQEVILRCVPISNHLYFYWYRQILGQKVEFLVSFYNNEISEKSEIFDDQFSVERPDGSNFTLKIRSTKLEDSAMYFCASSIGTRGYEQYFGPGTRLTVT.

The chain is built from TRBV19 and TRBJ2-3, with no clear D. Germline V gene data show CDR1 as LNHDA and CDR2 as SQIVND (reference sequence). V shed 5 bases and J shed 1 base, with 10 bases lying between them. The CDR3 is 14 amino acids. As DNA, the CDR3 is TGTGCCAGTAGTCTAATTTGGGGCACAGATACGCAGTATTTT. It yields the protein CASSLIWGTDTQYF.

The rearrangement joins TRBV5-5 to TRBJ2-2; 11 bases match TRBD2. The germline V gene has CDR1 SGHKS and CDR2 YYEKEE (reference sequence). The CDR3 has 16 residues. With 4 bases clipped from V and 7 bases from J, the junction kept 9 bases outside the gene matches. This chain's CDR3 is CASSGTLAGVGGELFF. The DNA of the CDR3 is TGTGCCAGCAGCGGGACACTAGCGGGAGTAGGCGGGGAGCTGTTTTTT.

This rearrangement joins TRBV6-5 to TRBJ1-3, with 7 positions matching TRBD1. The J segment lost 0 bases and the V segment lost 6 bases, leaving 2 bases of the junction unmatched. CDR3 size: 14 residues. Germline V gene sequence: CDR1 MNHEY, CDR2 SVGAGI. The CDR3 DNA follows: TGTGCCAGCAGGACAGGGCCCTCTGGAAACACCATATATTTT. Amino acid sequence: CASRTGPSGNTIYF.

V gene TRBV15 combines with J gene TRBJ2-7, with D possibly called TRBD1 or TRBD2 (5 bases each). CDR1 is LNHNV, CDR2 YYDKDF, per germline (reference sequence). The CDR3 consists of 16 residues. Trimming left V 1 base short and J 0 bases short, with 13 bases between. The CDR3 bases are TGTGCCACCAGCAGAGTTCGGGGCTCCAGCTCCTACGAGCAGTACTTC. Protein product: CATSRVRGSSSYEQYF.

CDR3 region: CASSPASRGADTQYF. CDR3 nucleotide sequence: TGTGCCAGCAGCCCTGCTAGTCGGGGGGCAGATACGCAGTATTTT. The rearrangement joins TRBV3-1 (or the pseudogene TRBV3-2) to TRBJ2-3; 7 bases align to TRBD2. The CDR3 length is 15 residues. Germline V gene sequence: CDR1 LGHDT, CDR2 YNNKEL (reference sequence). V dropped 4 bases and J dropped 4; count of bases not matched to a gene: 8.

The V and J genes are TRBV29-1 and TRBJ2-1; 7 bases are shared with TRBD2. V gave up 8 bases and J gave up 1 base; unmatched junction bases: 5. This CDR3 has 13 amino acids. Per germline, CDR1 SQVTM and CDR2 ANQGSEA. The CDR3 DNA reads TGCAGCATCAAACTAGCGTCCTACAATGAGCAGTTCTTC. Translation: CSIKLASYNEQFF.